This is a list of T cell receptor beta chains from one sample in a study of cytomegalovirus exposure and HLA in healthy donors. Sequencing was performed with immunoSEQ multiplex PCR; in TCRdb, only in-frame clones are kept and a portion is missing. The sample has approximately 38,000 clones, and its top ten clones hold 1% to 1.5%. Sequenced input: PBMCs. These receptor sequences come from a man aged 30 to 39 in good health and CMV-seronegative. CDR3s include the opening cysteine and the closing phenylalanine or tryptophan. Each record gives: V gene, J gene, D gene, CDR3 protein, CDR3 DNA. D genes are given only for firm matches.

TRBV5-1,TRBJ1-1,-,CASSFGAKAEAFF,TGCGCCAGCAGCTTCGGAGCGAAGGCTGAAGCTTTCTTT
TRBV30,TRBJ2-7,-,CAWSLSLRAYEQYF,TGTGCCTGGAGTCTATCTCTACGCGCCTACGAGCAGTACTTC
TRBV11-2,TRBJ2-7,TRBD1,CASSWGQGAYEQYF,TGTGCCAGCAGCTGGGGACAGGGGGCCTACGAGCAGTACTTC
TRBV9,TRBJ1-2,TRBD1,CASSYSPGQGVSDGYTF,TGTGCCAGCAGCTACAGCCCCGGCCAGGGGGTCTCGGATGGCTACACCTTC
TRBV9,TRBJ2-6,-,CASSTHSATVVMTF,TGTGCCAGCAGCACCCATTCCGCGACAGTTGTTATGACTTTC
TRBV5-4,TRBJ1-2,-,CASSLGQNRAHGYTF,TGTGCCAGCAGCTTGGGTCAAAACAGGGCCCATGGCTACACCTTC
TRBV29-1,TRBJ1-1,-,CSVSTTVNTEAFF,TGCAGCGTTTCCACGACAGTGAACACTGAAGCTTTCTTT
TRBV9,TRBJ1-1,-,CASSPNSFLTEAFF,TGTGCCAGCAGCCCCAACAGCTTTCTCACTGAAGCTTTCTTT
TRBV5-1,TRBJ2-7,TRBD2,CASSRGLAGAAYEQYF,TGCGCCAGCAGCAGGGGACTAGCGGGAGCTGCCTACGAGCAGTACTTC
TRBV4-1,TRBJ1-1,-,CASSDPPVRGGTEAFF,TGCGCCAGCAGCGATCCTCCCGTGAGGGGGGGCACTGAAGCTTTCTTT
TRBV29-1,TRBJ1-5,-,CSVGGRGGQPQHF,TGCAGCGTTGGGGGTAGGGGAGGACAGCCCCAGCATTTT
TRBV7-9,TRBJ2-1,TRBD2,CASSGLAGKNEQFF,TGTGCCAGCAGCGGACTAGCGGGAAAGAATGAGCAGTTCTTC
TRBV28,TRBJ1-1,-,CASIRQLNTEAFF,TGTGCCAGCATACGACAGCTGAACACTGAAGCTTTCTTT
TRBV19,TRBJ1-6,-,CASSIAGRTNSPLHF,TGTGCCAGTAGTATAGCAGGCAGAACGAATTCACCCCTCCACTTT
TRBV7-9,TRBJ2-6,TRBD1,CASSLGIQGAPSGANVLTF,TGTGCCAGCAGCTTAGGTATTCAGGGGGCTCCCTCTGGGGCCAACGTCCTGACTTTC
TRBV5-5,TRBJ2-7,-,CASSLVGRSYEQYF,TGTGCCAGCAGCTTGGTAGGCAGGTCCTACGAGCAGTACTTC
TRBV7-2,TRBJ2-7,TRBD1,CASSLEGTVTYEQYF,TGTGCCAGCAGCTTAGAAGGGACAGTCACCTACGAGCAGTACTTC
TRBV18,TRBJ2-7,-,CASSDPGVYEQYF,TGTGCCAGCTCCGACCCGGGGGTCTACGAGCAGTACTTC
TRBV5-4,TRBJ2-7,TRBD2,CASSSKGLADYEQYF,TGTGCCAGCAGCTCGAAGGGACTAGCGGATTACGAGCAGTACTTC
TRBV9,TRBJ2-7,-,CASSVGRGSYEQYF,TGTGCCAGCAGCGTAGGCCGGGGCTCCTACGAGCAGTACTTC
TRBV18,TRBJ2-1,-,CASSPPMGERSSYNEQFF,TGTGCCAGCTCACCACCGATGGGAGAAAGGAGCTCCTACAATGAGCAGTTCTTC
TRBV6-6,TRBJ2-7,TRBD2,CASSSLAGGIYEQYF,TGTGCCAGCAGTTCACTAGCGGGGGGAATCTACGAGCAGTACTTC
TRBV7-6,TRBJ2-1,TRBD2,CASSLATSGNTEQFF,TGTGCCAGCAGCTTAGCCACTAGCGGGAACACTGAGCAGTTCTTC
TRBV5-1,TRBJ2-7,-,CASSNREPAINEQYF,TGCGCCAGCAGCAACAGGGAGCCAGCAATCAACGAGCAGTACTTC
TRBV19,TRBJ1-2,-,CASRGAGGEQGGYTF,TGTGCCAGTAGAGGGGCGGGGGGCGAGCAAGGCGGCTACACCTTC
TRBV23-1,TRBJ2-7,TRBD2,CASSQGVSGRDSYEQYF,TGCGCCAGCAGTCAAGGGGTTAGCGGGAGGGACTCCTACGAGCAGTACTTC
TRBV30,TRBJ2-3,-,CAWQGSTDTQYF,TGTGCCTGGCAGGGAAGCACAGATACGCAGTATTTT
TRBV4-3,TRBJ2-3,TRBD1,CASSLGQGGNTDTQYF,TGCGCCAGCAGCCTGGGACAGGGGGGGAACACAGATACGCAGTATTTT
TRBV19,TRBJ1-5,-,CAREEGPGYQPQHF,TGTGCCAGGGAGGAGGGGCCAGGGTACCAGCCCCAGCATTTT
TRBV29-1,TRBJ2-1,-,CSVRLATYNEQFF,TGCAGCGTTCGTCTAGCGACCTACAATGAGCAGTTCTTC
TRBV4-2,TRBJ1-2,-,CASSQDLADWGSGYTF,TGTGCCAGCAGCCAAGATCTAGCCGACTGGGGAAGCGGCTACACCTTC
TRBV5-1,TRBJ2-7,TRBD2,CASSGGGAVSYEQYF,TGCGCCAGCAGCGGCGGGGGGGCCGTTTCCTACGAGCAGTACTTC
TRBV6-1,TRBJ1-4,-,CASSEAWVREKLFF,TGTGCCAGCAGTGAAGCGTGGGTGAGGGAAAAACTGTTTTTT
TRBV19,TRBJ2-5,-,CASSIGSLKETQYF,TGTGCCAGTAGTATAGGGAGCCTCAAGGAGACCCAGTACTTC
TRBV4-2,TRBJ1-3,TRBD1,CASSQDTDRGTENTIYF,TGTGCCAGCAGCCAAGATACAGACAGGGGCACGGAAAACACCATATATTTT
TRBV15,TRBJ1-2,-,CATSGRVGINGYTF,TGTGCCACCAGCGGGAGGGTAGGAATAAATGGCTACACCTTC
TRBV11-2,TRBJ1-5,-,CASSFDWLPGHF,TGTGCCAGCAGCTTCGACTGGCTTCCCGGGCATTTT
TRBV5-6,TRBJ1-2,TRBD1,CASSLVTDRGYGYTF,TGTGCCAGCAGCTTGGTCACGGACAGGGGATATGGCTACACCTTC
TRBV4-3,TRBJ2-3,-,CASSQDVSGYGTDTQYF,TGCGCCAGCAGCCAAGATGTGTCCGGGTATGGAACAGATACGCAGTATTTT
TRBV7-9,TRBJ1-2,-,CASSLVGAAHYGYTF,TGTGCCAGCAGCTTAGTAGGGGCAGCTCATTATGGCTACACCTTC
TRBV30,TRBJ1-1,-,CAWSVRSGGTEAFF,TGTGCCTGGAGTGTACGCTCGGGGGGCACTGAAGCTTTCTTT
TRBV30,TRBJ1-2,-,CAWTVQSRNYGYTF,TGTGCCTGGACTGTACAGTCCCGTAACTATGGCTACACCTTC
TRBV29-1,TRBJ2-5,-,CSVEDHREADQETQYF,TGCAGCGTTGAAGACCACAGGGAAGCCGATCAAGAGACCCAGTACTTC
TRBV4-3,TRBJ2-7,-,CASSQGVRADYEQYF,TGCGCCAGCAGCCAAGGAGTCAGGGCGGACTACGAGCAGTACTTC
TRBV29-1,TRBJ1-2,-,CSVTDIKDGYTF,TGCAGCGTTACAGATATAAAGGATGGCTACACCTTC
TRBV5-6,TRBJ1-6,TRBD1,CASSLDAGGSSPLHF,TGTGCCAGCAGCTTGGATGCAGGGGGGAGTTCACCCCTCCACTTT
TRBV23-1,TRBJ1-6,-,CASSQARQLHF,TGCGCCAGCAGTCAAGCGAGGCAGCTCCACTTT
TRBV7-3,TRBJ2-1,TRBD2,CASSLSGGPYNEQFF,TGTGCCAGCAGCCTTAGCGGGGGTCCCTACAATGAGCAGTTCTTC
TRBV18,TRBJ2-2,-,CASSRAWTGELFF,TGTGCCAGCTCACGAGCGTGGACCGGGGAGCTGTTTTTT
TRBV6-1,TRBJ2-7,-,CASSEGPTRVYEQYF,TGTGCCAGCAGTGAAGGCCCGACTAGAGTGTACGAGCAGTACTTC
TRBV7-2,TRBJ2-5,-,CASSLVPAGPVEGTQYF,TGTGCCAGCAGCTTAGTACCGGCGGGACCGGTCGAAGGGACCCAGTACTTC
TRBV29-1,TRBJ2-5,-,CSVEEGVQETQYF,TGCAGCGTTGAGGAAGGAGTCCAAGAGACCCAGTACTTC
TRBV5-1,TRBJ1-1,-,CASSLALAGLNTEAFF,TGCGCCAGCAGCTTGGCCCTGGCAGGGTTGAACACTGAAGCTTTCTTT
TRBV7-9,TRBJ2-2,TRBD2,CASSWTSGIYGELFF,TGTGCCAGCAGCTGGACTAGCGGTATATACGGGGAGCTGTTTTTT
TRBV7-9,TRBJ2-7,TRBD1,CASSSETGPEQYF,TGTGCCAGCAGTTCCGAGACAGGGCCCGAGCAGTACTTC
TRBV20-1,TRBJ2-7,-,CSAIRTYEQYF,TGCAGTGCTATTAGAACCTACGAGCAGTACTTC
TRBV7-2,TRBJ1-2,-,CASSFKNKGFGGYTF,TGTGCCAGCAGCTTTAAGAATAAGGGGTTTGGTGGCTACACCTTC
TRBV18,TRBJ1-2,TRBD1,CASSPQGASYGYTF,TGTGCCAGCTCACCACAGGGGGCCTCCTATGGCTACACCTTC
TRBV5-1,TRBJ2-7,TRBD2,CASSPLDGAGAYEQYF,TGCGCCAGCAGCCCCCTAGATGGAGCGGGAGCCTACGAGCAGTACTTC